Sequencing of this TCR beta chain was carried out in a study of T-cell reconstitution after alpha-beta-depleted transplantation in children. This clonotype came up many times. With 1 base removed from V and 4 bases from J, the gap between germline ends came to 17 bases. Germline V gene lookup returns CDR1 MGHRA and CDR2 YSYEKL. The CDR3 has 17 residues. The authors prepared the TCRbeta library with unique molecular identifiers. MiXCR was run by TCRdb on the PCR reads, yielding one entry per CDR3 protein. Of 190,000 or so distinct CDR3 sequences in the sample, about 14% were seen once. The chain carries TRBV4-1 and TRBJ2-1, with no clear D. This receptor was identified in a human donor who donated a stem cell graft to a child with acute lymphoblastic leukemia. The sample was PBMCs from the stem cell graft donor, taken from the stem cell graft. CDR3: CASSQGRGRSSYNEQFF. In DNA form, the CDR3 reads TGCGCCAGCAGCCAAGGTAGAGGCCGTTCCTCTTACAATGAGCAGTTCTTC.